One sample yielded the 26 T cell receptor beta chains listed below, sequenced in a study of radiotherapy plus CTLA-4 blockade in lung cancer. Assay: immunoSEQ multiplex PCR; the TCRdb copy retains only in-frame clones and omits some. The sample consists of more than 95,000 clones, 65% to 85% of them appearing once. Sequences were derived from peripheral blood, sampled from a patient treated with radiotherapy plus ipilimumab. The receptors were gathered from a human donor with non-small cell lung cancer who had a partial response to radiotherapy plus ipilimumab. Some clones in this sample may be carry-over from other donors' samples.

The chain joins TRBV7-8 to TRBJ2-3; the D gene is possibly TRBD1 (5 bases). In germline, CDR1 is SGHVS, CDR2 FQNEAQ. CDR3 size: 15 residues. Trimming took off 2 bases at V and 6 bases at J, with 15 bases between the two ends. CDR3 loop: CASSLRTYLGDTQYF. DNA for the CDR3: TGTGCCAGCAGCTTAAGGACATATTTAGGGGATACGCAGTATTTT.

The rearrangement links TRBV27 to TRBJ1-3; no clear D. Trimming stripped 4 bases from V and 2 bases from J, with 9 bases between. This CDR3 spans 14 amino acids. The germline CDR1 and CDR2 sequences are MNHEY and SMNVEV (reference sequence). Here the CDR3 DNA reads TGTGCCAGCAGTTCCCACGGGACTGGAAACACCATATATTTT. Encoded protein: CASSSHGTGNTIYF.

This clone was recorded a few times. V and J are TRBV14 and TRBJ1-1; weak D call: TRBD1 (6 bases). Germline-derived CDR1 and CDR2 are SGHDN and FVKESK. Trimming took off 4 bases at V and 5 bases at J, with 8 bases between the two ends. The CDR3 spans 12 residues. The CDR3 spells CASSRTGTEAFF. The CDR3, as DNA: TGTGCCAGCAGCCGAACAGGGACTGAAGCTTTCTTT.

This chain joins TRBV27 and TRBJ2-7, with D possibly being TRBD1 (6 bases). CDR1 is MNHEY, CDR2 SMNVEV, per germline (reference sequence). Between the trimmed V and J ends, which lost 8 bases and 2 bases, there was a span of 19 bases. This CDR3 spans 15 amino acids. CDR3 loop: CASARTGLRTYEQYF. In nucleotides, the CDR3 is TGTGCCAGCGCACGAACAGGGTTGAGGACCTACGAGCAGTACTTC.

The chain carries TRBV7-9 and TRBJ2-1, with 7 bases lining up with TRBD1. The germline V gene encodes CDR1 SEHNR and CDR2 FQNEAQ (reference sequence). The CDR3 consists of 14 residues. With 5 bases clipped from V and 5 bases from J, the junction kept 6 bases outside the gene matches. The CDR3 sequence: CASSEGQNNNEQFF. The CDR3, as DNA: TGTGCCAGCAGCGAGGGACAGAATAACAATGAGCAGTTCTTC.

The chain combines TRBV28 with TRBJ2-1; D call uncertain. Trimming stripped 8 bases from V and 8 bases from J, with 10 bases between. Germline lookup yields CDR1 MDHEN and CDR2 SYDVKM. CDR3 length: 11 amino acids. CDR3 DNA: TGTGCCAGCGCAATGGCGGATGAGCAGTTCTTC. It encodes CASAMADEQFF.

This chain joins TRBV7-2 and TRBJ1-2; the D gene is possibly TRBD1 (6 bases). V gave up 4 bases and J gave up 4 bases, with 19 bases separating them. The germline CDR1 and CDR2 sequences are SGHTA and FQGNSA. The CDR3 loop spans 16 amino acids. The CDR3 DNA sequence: TGTGCCAGCAGCTCGAAACTACAGGGTTCGGGCTATGGCTACACCTTC. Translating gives CASSSKLQGSGYGYTF.

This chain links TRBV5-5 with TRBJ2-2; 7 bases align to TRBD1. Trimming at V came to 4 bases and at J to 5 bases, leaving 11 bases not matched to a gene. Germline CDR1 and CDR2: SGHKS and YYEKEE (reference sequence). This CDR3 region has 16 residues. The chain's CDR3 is CASSRTGDRKTGELFF. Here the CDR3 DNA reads TGTGCCAGCAGCAGAACAGGGGATCGGAAAACCGGGGAGCTGTTTTTT.

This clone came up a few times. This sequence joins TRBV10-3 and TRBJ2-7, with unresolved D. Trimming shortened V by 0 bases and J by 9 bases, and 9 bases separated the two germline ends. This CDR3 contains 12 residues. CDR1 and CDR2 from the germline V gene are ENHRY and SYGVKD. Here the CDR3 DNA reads TGTGCCATCAGTGAGTCTATCCCCCGGCAGTACTTC. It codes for CAISESIPRQYF.

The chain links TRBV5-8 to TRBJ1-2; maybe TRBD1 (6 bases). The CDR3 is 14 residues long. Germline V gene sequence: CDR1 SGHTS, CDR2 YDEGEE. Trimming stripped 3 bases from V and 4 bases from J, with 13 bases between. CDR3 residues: CASSSQGIAYGYTF. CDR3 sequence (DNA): TGTGCCAGCAGCTCTCAGGGGATCGCCTATGGCTACACCTTC.

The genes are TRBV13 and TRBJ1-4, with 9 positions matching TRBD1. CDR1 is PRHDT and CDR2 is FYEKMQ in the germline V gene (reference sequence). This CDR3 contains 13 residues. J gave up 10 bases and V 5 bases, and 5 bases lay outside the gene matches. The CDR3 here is CASSKDRGAKLFF. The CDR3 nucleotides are TGTGCCAGCAGCAAGGACAGGGGAGCAAAACTGTTTTTT.

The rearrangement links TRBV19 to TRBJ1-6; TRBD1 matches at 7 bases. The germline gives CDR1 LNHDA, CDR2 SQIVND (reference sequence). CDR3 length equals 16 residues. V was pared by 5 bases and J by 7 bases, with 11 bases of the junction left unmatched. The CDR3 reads CASSWFAGQRNSPLHF. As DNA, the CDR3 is TGTGCCAGTAGTTGGTTTGCGGGACAGCGGAATTCACCCCTCCACTTT.

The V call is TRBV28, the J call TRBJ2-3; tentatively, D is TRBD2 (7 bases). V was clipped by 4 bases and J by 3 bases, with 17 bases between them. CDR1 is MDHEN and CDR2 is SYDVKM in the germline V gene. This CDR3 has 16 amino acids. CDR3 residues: CASSSPPGGRTDTQYF. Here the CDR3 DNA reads TGTGCCAGCAGTTCTCCCCCGGGGGGCAGGACAGATACGCAGTATTTT.

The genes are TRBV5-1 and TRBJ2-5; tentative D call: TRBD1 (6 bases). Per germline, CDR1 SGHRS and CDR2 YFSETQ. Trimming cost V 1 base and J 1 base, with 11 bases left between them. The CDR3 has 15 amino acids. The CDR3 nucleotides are TGCGCCAGCAGCTTGATAACAGGGCGCCAAGAGACCCAGTACTTC. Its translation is CASSLITGRQETQYF. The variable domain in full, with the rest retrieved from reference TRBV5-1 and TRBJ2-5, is KAGVTQTPRYLIKTRGQQVTLSCSPISGHRSVSWYQQTPGQGLQFLFEYFSETQRNKGNFPGRFSGRQFSNSRSEMNVSTLELGDSALYLCASSLITGRQETQYFGPGTRLLVL.

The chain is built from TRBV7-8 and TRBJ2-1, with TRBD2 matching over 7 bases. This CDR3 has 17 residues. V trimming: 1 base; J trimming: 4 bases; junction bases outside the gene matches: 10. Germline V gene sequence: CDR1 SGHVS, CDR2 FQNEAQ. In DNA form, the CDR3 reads TGTGCCAGCAGCTTAGATAGCGCGGGAGTGGGGTACAATGAGCAGTTCTTC. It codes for CASSLDSAGVGYNEQFF.

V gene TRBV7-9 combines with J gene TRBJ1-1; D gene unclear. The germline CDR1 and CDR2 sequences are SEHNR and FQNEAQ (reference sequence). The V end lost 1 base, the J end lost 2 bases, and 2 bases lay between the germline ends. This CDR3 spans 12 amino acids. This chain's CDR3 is CASSLVNTEAFF. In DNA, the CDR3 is TGTGCCAGCAGCTTAGTAAACACTGAAGCTTTCTTT.

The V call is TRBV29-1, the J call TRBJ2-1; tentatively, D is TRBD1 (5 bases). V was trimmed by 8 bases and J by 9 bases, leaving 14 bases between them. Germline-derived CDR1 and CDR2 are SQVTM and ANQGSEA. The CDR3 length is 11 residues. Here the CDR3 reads CSYRQGGEQFF. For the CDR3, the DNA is TGCAGCTACAGGCAGGGCGGTGAGCAGTTCTTC.

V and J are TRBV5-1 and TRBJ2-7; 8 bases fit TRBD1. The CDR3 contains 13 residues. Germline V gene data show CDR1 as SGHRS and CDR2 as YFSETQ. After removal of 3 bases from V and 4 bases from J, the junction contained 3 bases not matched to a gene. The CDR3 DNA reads TGCGCCAGCAGCTCGGACAGGGCTTACGAGCAGTACTTC. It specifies CASSSDRAYEQYF. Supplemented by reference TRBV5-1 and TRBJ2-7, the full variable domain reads KAGVTQTPRYLIKTRGQQVTLSCSPISGHRSVSWYQQTPGQGLQFLFEYFSETQRNKGNFPGRFSGRQFSNSRSEMNVSTLELGDSALYLCASSSDRAYEQYFGPGTRLTVT.

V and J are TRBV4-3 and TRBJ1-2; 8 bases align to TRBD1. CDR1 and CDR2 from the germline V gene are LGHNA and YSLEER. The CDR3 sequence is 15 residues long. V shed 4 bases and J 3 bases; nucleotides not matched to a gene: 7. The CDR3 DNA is TGCGCCAGCAGCCCCCGGACAGGGCTGGACTATGGCTACACCTTC. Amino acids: CASSPRTGLDYGYTF.

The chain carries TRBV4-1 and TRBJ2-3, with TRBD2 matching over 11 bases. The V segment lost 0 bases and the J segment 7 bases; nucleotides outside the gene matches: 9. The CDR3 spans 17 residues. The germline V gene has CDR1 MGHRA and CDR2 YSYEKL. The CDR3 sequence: CASSQDGLAGGLNTQYF. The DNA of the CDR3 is TGCGCCAGCAGCCAAGATGGGCTAGCGGGAGGCCTGAATACGCAGTATTTT.

The CDR3 reads CSVELAGAPNTQYF. The DNA of the CDR3 is TGCAGCGTTGAACTAGCGGGGGCCCCGAATACGCAGTATTTT. The gene calls are TRBV29-1 and TRBJ2-3; 10 positions agree with TRBD2. The trim removed 2 bases at V and 7 bases at J, leaving 6 bases unmatched. CDR1 is SQVTM and CDR2 is ANQGSEA in the germline V gene. CDR3 size: 14 residues.

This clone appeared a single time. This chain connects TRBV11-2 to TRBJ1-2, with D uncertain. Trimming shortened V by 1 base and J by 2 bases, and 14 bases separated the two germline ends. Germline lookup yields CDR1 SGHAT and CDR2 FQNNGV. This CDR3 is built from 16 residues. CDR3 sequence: CASSLGQAEKNYGYTF. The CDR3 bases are TGTGCCAGCAGCTTAGGGCAGGCTGAAAAGAACTATGGCTACACCTTC. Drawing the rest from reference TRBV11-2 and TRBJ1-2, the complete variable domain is EAGVAQSPRYKIIEKRQSVAFWCNPISGHATLYWYQQILGQGPKLLIQFQNNGVVDDSQLPKDRFSAERLKGVDSTLKIQPAKLEDSAVYLCASSLGQAEKNYGYTFGSGTRLTVV.

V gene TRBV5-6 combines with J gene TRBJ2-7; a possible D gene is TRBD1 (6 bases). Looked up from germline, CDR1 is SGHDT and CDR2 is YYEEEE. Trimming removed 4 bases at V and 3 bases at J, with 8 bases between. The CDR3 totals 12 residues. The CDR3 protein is CASSRQDYEQYF. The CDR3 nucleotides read TGTGCCAGCAGCCGACAGGACTACGAGCAGTACTTC. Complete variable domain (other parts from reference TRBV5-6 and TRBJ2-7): DAGVTQSPTHLIKTRGQQVTLRCSPKSGHDTVSWYQQALGQGPQFIFQYYEEEERQRGNFPDRFSGHQFPNYSSELNVNALLLGDSALYLCASSRQDYEQYFGPGTRLTVT.

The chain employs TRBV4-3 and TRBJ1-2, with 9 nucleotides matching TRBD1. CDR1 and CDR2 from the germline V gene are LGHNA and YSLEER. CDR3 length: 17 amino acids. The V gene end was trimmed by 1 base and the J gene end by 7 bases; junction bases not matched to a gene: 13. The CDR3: CASSQGLTGGELSGYTF. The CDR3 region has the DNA TGCGCCAGCAGCCAAGGATTAACAGGGGGCGAGTTGAGTGGCTACACCTTC.

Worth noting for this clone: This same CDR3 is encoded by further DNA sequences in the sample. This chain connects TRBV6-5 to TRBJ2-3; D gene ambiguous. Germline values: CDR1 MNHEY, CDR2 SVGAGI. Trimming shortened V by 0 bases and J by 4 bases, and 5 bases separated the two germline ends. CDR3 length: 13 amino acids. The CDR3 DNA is TGTGCCAGCAGTTACTCGAGATCAGATACGCAGTATTTT. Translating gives CASSYSRSDTQYF.

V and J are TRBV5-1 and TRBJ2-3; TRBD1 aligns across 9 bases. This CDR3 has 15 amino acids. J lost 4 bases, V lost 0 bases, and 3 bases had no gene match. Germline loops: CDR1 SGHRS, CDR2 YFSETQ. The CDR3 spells CASSLVGQGSDTQYF. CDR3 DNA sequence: TGCGCCAGCAGCTTGGTGGGACAGGGATCAGATACGCAGTATTTT.